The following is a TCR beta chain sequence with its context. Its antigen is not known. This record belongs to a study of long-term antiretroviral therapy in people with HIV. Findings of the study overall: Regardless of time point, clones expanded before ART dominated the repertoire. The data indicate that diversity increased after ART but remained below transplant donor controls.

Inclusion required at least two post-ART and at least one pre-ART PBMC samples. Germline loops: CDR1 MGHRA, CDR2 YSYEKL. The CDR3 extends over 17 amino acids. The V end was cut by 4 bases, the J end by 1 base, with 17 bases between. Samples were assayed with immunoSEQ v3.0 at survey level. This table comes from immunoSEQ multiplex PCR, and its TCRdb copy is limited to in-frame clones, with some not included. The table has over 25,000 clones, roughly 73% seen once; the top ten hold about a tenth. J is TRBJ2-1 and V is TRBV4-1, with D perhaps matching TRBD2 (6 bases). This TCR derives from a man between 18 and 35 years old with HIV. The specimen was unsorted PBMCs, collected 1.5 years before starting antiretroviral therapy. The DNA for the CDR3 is TGCGCCAGCAGCCCGCAGGGCGGGGTCCGATCCTACAATGAGCAGTTCTTC. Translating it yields CASSPQGGVRSYNEQFF.